These 6 T cell receptor beta chains were sequenced from one sample in a study of shared clonotypes between healthy human individuals. Clones were sequenced by immunoSEQ multiplex PCR, and TCRdb holds only the in-frame ones, with some missing. In the table there are 900,000 to 1,200,000 clones, around 82% of which are singletons. The sample comprised memory CD4+ T cells from PBMCs. Subset noted: CD45RA-negative fraction. These receptors all come from a man aged 18 to 29 in good health. Some clones in this sample may be carry-over from other donors' samples.

Written as DNA, the CDR3 is TGTGCCAGCAGTGGGCTCTTAGCGGATTCCTACAATGAGCAGTTCTTC. Its protein is CASSGLLADSYNEQFF. V is TRBV6-1 and J is TRBJ2-1, with D tentatively TRBD2 (6 bases). The length of the CDR3 is 16 residues. V gave up 4 bases and J gave up 1 base, with 14 bases separating them. CDR1 is MNHNS and CDR2 is SASEGT in the germline V gene.

The V call is TRBV2, the J call TRBJ1-5, with 7 bases matching TRBD1. This CDR3 spans 15 amino acids. V was pared by 6 bases and J by 6 bases, with 11 bases of the junction left unmatched. The germline CDR1 and CDR2 sequences are SNHLY and FYNNEI. CDR3: CASRAATGMLQPQHF. CDR3 sequence (DNA): TGTGCCAGCAGGGCAGCGACAGGGATGCTTCAGCCCCAGCATTTT.

This chain links TRBV15 with TRBJ2-3, with D possibly being TRBD2 (6 bases). V was shortened by 1 base and J by 6 bases, with 14 bases between the two germline ends. CDR3 length equals 15 residues. Per the germline V gene, CDR1 is LNHNV and CDR2 is YYDKDF (reference sequence). DNA of the CDR3: TGTGCCACCAGCAGAGGGGGACTTGGGCGGGATACGCAGTATTTT. It codes for CATSRGGLGRDTQYF. The variable domain in full, with the rest retrieved from reference TRBV15 and TRBJ2-3, is DAMVIQNPRYQVTQFGKPVTLSCSQTLNHNVMYWYQQKSSQAPKLLFHYYDKDFNNEADTPDNFQSRRPNTSFCFLDIRSPGLGDTAMYLCATSRGGLGRDTQYFGPGTRLTVL.

This rearrangement joins TRBV5-1 to TRBJ1-2, with 8 nucleotides matching TRBD1. Germline lookup yields CDR1 SGHRS and CDR2 YFSETQ. There are 16 residues in the CDR3. V was clipped by 6 bases and J by 6 bases; unmatched bases: 16. The CDR3 DNA reads as TGCGCCAGCACCTGGACAGGGCCTGACCTAACTAATGGCTACACCTTC. It encodes CASTWTGPDLTNGYTF.

The chain is built from TRBV14 and TRBJ2-7, with D maybe TRBD1 (6 bases). Trimming shortened V by 4 bases and J by 0 bases, and 13 bases separated the two germline ends. The CDR3 has 15 amino acids. The germline V gene encodes CDR1 SGHDN and CDR2 FVKESK. CDR3 sequence: CASSPRQVPSYEQYF. CDR3 DNA: TGTGCCAGCAGCCCACGACAGGTCCCCTCCTACGAGCAGTACTTC. Based on the CDR3 plus reference TRBV14 and TRBJ2-7, the full variable domain is EAGVTQFPSHSVIEKGQTVTLRCDPISGHDNLYWYRRVMGKEIKFLLHFVKESKQDESGMPNNRFLAERTGGTYSTLKVQPAELEDSGVYFCASSPRQVPSYEQYFGPGTRLTVT.

V is TRBV6-6 and J is TRBJ2-3; no reliable D call. V lost 6 bases and J lost 12, with 13 bases in between. CDR1 is MNHNY, CDR2 SVGAGI, per germline (reference sequence). This CDR3 is 11 amino acids long. In DNA form, the CDR3 reads TGTGCCAGCAGCGACTCCATCTCACAGTATTTT. This encodes CASSDSISQYF.